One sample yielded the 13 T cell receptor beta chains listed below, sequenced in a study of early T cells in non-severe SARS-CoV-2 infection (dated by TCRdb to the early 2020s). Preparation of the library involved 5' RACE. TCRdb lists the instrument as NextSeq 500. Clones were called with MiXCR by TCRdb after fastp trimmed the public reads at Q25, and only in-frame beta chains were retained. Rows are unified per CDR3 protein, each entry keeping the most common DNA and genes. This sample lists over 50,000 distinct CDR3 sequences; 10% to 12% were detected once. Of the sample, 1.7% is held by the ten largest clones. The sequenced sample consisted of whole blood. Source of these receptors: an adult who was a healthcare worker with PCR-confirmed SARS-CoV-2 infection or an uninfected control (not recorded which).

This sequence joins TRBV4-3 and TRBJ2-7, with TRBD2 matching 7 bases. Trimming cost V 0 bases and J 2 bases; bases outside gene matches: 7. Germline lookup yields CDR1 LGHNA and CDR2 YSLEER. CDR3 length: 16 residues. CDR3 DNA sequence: TGCGCCAGCAGCCAAGATCCTAGCGGCGTTCCCTACGAGCAGTACTTC. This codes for CASSQDPSGVPYEQYF.

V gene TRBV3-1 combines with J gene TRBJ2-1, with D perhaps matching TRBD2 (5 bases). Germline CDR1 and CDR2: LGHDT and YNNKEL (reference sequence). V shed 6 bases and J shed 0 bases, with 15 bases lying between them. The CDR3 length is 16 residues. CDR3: CASSSDLPSSYNEQFF. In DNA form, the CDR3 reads TGTGCCAGCAGTTCGGACTTACCTAGCTCCTACAATGAGCAGTTCTTC.

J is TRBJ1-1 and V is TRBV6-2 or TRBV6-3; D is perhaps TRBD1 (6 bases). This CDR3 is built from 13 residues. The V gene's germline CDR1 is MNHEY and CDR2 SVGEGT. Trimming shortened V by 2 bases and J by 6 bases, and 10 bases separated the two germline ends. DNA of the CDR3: TGTGCCAGCAGTTACGGCAGGGGTGCTGAAGCTTTCTTT. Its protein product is CASSYGRGAEAFF.

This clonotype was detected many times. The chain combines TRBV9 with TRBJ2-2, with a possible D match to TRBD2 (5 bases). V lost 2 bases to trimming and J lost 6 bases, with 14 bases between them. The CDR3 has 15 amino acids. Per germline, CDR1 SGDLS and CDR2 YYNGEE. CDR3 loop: CASSVARQRAGELFF. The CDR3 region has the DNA TGTGCCAGCAGCGTCGCACGTCAGAGGGCCGGGGAGCTGTTTTTT. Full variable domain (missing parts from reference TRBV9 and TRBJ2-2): DSGVTQTPKHLITATGQRVTLRCSPRSGDLSVYWYQQSLDQGLQFLIQYYNGEERAKGNILERFSAQQFPDLHSELNLSSLELGDSALYFCASSVARQRAGELFFGEGSRLTVL.

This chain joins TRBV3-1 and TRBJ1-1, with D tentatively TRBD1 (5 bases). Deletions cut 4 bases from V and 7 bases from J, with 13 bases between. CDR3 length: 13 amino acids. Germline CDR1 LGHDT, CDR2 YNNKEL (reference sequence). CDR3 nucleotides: TGTGCCAGCAGCCTCCTGGGGGAGAATGAAGCTTTCTTT. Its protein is CASSLLGENEAFF.

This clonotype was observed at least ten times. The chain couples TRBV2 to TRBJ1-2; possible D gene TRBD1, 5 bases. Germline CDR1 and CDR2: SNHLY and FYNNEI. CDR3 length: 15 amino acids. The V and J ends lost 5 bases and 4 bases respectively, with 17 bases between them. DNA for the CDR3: TGTGCCAGCAGTTACCAGACAGACTCCCGCTATGGCTACACCTTC. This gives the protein CASSYQTDSRYGYTF.

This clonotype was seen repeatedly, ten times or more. The CDR3 DNA reads as TGTGCCAGCAGCCGCCACCCGGGGGAGCAGTACTTC. This gives the protein CASSRHPGEQYF. The chain recombines TRBV7-9 with TRBJ2-7, with D maybe TRBD2 (5 bases). Trimming pared 5 bases from V and 7 bases from J, leaving 12 bases between. The germline CDR1 and CDR2 sequences are SEHNR and FQNEAQ (reference sequence). The CDR3 loop spans 12 amino acids.

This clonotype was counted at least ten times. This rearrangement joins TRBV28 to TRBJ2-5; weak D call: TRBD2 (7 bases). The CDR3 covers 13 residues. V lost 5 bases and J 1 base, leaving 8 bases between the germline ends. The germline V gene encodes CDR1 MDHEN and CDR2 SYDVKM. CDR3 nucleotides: TGTGCCAGCAGTCGGGGGGCCCAAGAGACCCAGTACTTC. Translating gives CASSRGAQETQYF.

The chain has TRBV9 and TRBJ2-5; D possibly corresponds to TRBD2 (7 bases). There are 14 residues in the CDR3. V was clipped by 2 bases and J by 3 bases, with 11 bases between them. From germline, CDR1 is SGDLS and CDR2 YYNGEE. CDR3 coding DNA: TGTGCCAGCAGCGTTCAGGGGACTAAAGAGACCCAGTACTTC. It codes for CASSVQGTKETQYF. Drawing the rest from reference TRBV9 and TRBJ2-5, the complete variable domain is DSGVTQTPKHLITATGQRVTLRCSPRSGDLSVYWYQQSLDQGLQFLIQYYNGEERAKGNILERFSAQQFPDLHSELNLSSLELGDSALYFCASSVQGTKETQYFGPGTRLLVL.

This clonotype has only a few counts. The CDR3 DNA reads as TGCGCCAGCAGCCCAGGGGGTGGTACGCAGTATTTT. This sequence encodes CASSPGGGTQYF. This chain uses TRBV5-1 with TRBJ2-3; the match to TRBD1 covers 7 bases. CDR1 is SGHRS and CDR2 is YFSETQ in the germline V gene. The CDR3 consists of 12 residues. The V and J ends lost 4 bases and 8 bases, in that order; junction bases with no gene match: 4.

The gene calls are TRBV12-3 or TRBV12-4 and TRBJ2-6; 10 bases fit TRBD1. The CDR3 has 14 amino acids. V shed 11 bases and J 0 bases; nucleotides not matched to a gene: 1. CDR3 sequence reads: CAGQGGSGANVLTF. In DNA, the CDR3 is TGTGCCGGACAGGGGGGCTCTGGGGCCAACGTCCTGACTTTC.

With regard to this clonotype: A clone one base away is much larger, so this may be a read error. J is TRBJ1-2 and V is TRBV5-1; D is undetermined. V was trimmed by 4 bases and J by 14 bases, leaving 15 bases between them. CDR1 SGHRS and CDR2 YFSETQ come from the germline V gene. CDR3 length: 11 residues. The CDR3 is CASSLGSKETF. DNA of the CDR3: TGCGCCAGCAGCCTGGGCAGTAAGGAAACCTTC.

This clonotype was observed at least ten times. The CDR3: CASSYQYQETQYF. The CDR3 nucleotides are TGTGCCAGCAGCTACCAGTACCAAGAGACCCAGTACTTC. V usage is TRBV7-3 and J usage is TRBJ2-5, with D uncertain. V gave up 4 bases and J gave up 0 bases, with 6 bases separating them. The CDR3 covers 13 residues. Germline assignment: CDR1 SGHTA and CDR2 FQGTGA. The variable domain in full, with the rest retrieved from reference TRBV7-3 and TRBJ2-5, is GAGVSQTPSNKVTEKGKYVELRCDPISGHTALYWYRQSLGQGPEFLIYFQGTGAADDSGLPNDRFFAVRPEGSVSTLKIQRTERGDSAVYLCASSYQYQETQYFGPGTRLLVL.